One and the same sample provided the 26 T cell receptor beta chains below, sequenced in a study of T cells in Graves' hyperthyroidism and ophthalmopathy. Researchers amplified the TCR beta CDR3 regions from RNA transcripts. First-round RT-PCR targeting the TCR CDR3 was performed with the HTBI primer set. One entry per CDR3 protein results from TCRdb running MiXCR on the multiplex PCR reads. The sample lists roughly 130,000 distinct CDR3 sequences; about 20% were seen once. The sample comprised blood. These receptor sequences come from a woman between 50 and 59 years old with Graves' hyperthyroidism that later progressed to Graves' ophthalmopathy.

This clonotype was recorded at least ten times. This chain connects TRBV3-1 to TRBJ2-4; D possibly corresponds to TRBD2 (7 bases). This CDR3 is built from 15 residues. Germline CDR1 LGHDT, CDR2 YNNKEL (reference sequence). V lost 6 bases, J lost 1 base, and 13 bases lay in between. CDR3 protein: CASRGGGAAKNIQYF. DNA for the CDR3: TGTGCCAGCAGGGGAGGGGGGGCGGCCAAAAACATTCAGTACTTC. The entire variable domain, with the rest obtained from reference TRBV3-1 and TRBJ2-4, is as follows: DTAVSQTPKYLVTQMGNDKSIKCEQNLGHDTMYWYKQDSKKFLKIMFSYNNKELIINETVPNRFSPKSPDKAHLNLHINSLELGDSAVYFCASRGGGAAKNIQYFGAGTRLSVL.

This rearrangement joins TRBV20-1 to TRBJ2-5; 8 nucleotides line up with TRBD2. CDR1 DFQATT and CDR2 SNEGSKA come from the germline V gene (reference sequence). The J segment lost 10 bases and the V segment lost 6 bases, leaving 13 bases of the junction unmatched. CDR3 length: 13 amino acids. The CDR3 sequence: CSAVSGAKRGQYF. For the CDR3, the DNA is TGCAGTGCCGTTAGCGGGGCCAAGAGAGGCCAGTACTTC.

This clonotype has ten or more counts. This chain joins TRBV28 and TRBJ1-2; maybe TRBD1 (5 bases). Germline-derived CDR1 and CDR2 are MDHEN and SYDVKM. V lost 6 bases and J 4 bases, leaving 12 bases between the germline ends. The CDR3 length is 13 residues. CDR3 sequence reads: CASRDGGGYGYTF. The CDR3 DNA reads TGTGCCAGCAGGGACGGGGGAGGCTATGGCTACACCTTC.

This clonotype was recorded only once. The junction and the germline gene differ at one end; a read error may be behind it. The CDR3 DNA is TGTGCCAGCAGTGGACAGGGAACCGGGGAGCTGTACTTC. Protein product: CASSGQGTGELYF. The rearrangement links TRBV2 to TRBJ2-7; TRBD1 agrees at 7 bases. Germline CDR1 reads SNHLY; CDR2 reads FYNNEI. This CDR3 comprises 13 residues.

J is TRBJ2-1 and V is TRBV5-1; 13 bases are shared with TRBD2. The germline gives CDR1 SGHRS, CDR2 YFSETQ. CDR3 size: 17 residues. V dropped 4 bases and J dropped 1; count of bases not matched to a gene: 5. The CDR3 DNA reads TGCGCCAGCAGCCAGGGACTAGCGGGATGGTCCTACAATGAGCAGTTCTTC. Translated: CASSQGLAGWSYNEQFF.

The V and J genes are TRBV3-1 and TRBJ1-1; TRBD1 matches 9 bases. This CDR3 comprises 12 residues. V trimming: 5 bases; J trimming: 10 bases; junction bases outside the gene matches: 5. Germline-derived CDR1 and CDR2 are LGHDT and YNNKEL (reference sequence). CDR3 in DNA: TGTGCCAGCAGCATTGACAGGGGGGTAGCTTTCTTT. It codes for CASSIDRGVAFF.

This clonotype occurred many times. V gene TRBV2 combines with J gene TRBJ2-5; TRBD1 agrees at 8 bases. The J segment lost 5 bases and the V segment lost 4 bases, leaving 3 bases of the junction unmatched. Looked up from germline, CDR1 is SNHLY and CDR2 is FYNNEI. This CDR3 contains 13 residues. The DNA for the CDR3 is TGTGCCAGCAGTGGGAACAGGGGGGAGACCCAGTACTTC. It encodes CASSGNRGETQYF.

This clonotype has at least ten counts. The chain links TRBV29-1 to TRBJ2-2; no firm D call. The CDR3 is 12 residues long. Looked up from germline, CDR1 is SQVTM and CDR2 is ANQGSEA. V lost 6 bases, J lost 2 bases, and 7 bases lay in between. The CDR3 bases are TGCAGCGTACTACACAACACCGGGGAGCTGTTTTTT. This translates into CSVLHNTGELFF.

The CDR3 protein is CASHHTGTGDYGYTF. CDR3 nucleotides: TGTGCCAGTCATCACACCGGGACAGGGGACTATGGCTACACCTTC. The chain uses TRBV19 and TRBJ1-2, with 10 bases lining up with TRBD1. The germline V gene has CDR1 LNHDA and CDR2 SQIVND (reference sequence). This CDR3 has 15 amino acids. The junction had 9 bases not matched to a gene; V was cut back by 8 bases and J by 3 bases.

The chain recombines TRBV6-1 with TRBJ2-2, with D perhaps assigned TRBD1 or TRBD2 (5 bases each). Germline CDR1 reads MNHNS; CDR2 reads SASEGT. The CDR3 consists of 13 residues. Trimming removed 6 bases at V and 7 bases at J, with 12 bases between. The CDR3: CASRGEWVGELFF. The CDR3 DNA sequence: TGTGCCAGCAGGGGGGAGTGGGTCGGGGAGCTGTTTTTT.

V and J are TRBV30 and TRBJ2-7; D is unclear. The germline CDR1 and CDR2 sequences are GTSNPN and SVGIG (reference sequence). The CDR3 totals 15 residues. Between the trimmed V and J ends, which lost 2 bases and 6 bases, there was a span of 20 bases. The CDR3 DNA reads TGTGCCTGGAGTCCCGGGCCCCTCTACTATGGCGAGCAGTACTTC. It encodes CAWSPGPLYYGEQYF.

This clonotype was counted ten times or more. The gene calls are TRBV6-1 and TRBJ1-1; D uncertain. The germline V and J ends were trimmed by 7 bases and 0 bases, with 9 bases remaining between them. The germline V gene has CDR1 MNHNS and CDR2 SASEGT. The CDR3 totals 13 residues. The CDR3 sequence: CASTRLLNTEAFF. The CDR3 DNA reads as TGTGCCAGCACCAGGCTACTGAACACTGAAGCTTTCTTT.

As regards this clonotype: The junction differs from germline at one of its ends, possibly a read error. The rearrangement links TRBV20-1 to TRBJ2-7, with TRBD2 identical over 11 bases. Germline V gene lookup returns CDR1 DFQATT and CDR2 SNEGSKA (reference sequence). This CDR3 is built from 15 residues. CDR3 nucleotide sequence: TGCAGTGCCCGATCCGGGACAGCAACTAGCGGGAGAGCCGACTTC. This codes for CSARSGTATSGRADF.

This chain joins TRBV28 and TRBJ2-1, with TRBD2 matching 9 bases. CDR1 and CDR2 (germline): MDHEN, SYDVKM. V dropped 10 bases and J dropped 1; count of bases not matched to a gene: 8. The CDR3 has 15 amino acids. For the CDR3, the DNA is TGTGCCACCTTACTAGCGGGTGTATCCTACAATGAGCAGTTCTTC. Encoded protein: CATLLAGVSYNEQFF. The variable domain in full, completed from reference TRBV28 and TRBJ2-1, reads DVKVTQSSRYLVKRTGEKVFLECVQDMDHENMFWYRQDPGLGLRLIYFSYDVKMKEKGDIPEGYSVSREKKERFSLILESASTNQTSMYLCATLLAGVSYNEQFFGPGTRLTVL.

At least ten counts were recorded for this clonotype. The CDR3 region is CASSYQTGSETQYF. The CDR3 nucleotides read TGTGCCAGCAGCTATCAGACCGGGAGTGAGACCCAGTACTTC. This chain uses TRBV7-9 with TRBJ2-5, with D possibly TRBD2 on 6 matching bases. The V and J ends lost 4 bases and 5 bases respectively, with 14 bases between them. This CDR3 is 14 amino acids long. The germline V gene has CDR1 SEHNR and CDR2 FQNEAQ (reference sequence).

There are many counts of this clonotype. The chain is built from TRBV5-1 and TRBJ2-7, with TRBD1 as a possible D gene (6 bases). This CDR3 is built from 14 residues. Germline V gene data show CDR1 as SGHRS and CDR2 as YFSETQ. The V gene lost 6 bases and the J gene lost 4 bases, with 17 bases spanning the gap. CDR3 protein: CASTRDNVGYEQYF. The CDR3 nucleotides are TGCGCCAGCACCCGGGACAATGTAGGTTACGAGCAGTACTTC.

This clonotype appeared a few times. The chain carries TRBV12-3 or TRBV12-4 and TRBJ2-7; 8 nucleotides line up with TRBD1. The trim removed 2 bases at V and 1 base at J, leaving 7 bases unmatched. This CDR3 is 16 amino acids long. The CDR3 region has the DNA TGTGCCAGCAGTTTAATGGCAGGGGGCAAATCCTACGAGCAGTACTTC. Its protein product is CASSLMAGGKSYEQYF.

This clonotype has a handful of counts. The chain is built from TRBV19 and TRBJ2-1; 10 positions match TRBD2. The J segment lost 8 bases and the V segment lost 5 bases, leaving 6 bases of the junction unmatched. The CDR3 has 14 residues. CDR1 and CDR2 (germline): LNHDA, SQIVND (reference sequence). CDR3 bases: TGTGCCAGTAGTCGAAGCGGGAGGGCCGATGAGCAGTTCTTC. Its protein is CASSRSGRADEQFF.

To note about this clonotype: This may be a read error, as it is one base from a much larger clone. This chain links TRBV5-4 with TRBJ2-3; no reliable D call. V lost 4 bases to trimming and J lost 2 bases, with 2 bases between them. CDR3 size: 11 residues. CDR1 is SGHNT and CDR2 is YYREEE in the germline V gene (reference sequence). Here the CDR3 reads CASSATDTQYF. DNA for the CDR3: TGTGCCAGCAGCGCCACAGATACGCAGTATTTT. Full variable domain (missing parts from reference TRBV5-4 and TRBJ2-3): ETGVTQSPTHLIKTRGQQVTLRCSSQSGHNTVSWYQQALGQGPQFIFQYYREEENGRGNFPPRFSGLQFPNYSSELNVNALELDDSALYLCASSATDTQYFGPGTRLTVL.

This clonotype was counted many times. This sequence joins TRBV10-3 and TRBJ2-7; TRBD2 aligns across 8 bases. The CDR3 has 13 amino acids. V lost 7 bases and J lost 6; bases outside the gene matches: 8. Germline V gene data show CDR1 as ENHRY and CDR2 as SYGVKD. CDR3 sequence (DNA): TGTGCCATCACGGGGGGGCATAACGGCGAGCAGTACTTC. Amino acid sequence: CAITGGHNGEQYF.

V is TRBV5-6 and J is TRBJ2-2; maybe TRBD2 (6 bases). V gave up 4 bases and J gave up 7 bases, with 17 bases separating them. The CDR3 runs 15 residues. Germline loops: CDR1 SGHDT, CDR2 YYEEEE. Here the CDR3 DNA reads TGTGCCAGCAGCCTCCAAGGGCCAGCGGGCGGGGAGCTGTTTTTT. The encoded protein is CASSLQGPAGGELFF. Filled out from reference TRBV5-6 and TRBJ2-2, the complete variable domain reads DAGVTQSPTHLIKTRGQQVTLRCSPKSGHDTVSWYQQALGQGPQFIFQYYEEEERQRGNFPDRFSGHQFPNYSSELNVNALLLGDSALYLCASSLQGPAGGELFFGEGSRLTVL.

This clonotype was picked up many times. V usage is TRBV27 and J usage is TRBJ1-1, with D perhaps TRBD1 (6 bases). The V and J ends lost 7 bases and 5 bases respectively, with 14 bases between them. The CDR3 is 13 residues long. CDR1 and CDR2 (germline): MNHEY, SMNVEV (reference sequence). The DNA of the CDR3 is TGTGCCAGCATCGAACAGGGACATACTGAAGCTTTCTTT. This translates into CASIEQGHTEAFF.

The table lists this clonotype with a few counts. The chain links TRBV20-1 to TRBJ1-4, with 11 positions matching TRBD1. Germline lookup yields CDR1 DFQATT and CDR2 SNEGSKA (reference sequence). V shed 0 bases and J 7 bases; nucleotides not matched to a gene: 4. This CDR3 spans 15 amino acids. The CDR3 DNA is TGCAGTGCTAGAGATTGGGGGACAGGGGGTGAAAAACTGTTTTTT. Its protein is CSARDWGTGGEKLFF.

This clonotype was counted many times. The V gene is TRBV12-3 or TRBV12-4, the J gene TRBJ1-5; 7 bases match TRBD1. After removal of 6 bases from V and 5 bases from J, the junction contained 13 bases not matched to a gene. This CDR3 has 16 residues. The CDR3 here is CASRETGVRGDQPQHF. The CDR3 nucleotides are TGTGCCAGCAGGGAAACAGGGGTCAGAGGCGATCAGCCCCAGCATTTT.

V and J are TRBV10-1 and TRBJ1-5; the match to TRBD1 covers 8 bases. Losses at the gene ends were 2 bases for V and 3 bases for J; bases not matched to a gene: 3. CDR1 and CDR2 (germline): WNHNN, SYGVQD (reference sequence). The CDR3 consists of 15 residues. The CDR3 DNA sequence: TGCGCCAGCAGTGAGGGGACAGGTAACAATCAGCCCCAGCATTTT. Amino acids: CASSEGTGNNQPQHF.

In DNA form, the CDR3 reads TGTGCCAGCAGTGGTGCCAAAAACATTCAGTACTTC. It encodes CASSGAKNIQYF. The rearrangement links TRBV7-9 to TRBJ2-4; D not certain. The CDR3 length is 12 residues. CDR1 and CDR2 from the germline V gene are SEHNR and FQNEAQ (reference sequence). V gave up 6 bases and J gave up 1 base, with 4 bases separating them.